The 10 T cell receptor beta chains below were found in one sample sequenced in a study of blood T cell repertoires in COVID-19. The repertoire was sequenced with immunoSEQ multiplex PCR; TCRdb's copy has only in-frame clones and lacks some. The sample includes about 190,000 clones, 87% of them seen just once. The specimen sequenced was peripheral blood. These receptors all come from a man aged 55 to 70 with active or convalescent COVID-19.

This chain connects TRBV13 to TRBJ2-2, with 9 bases identical to TRBD1. The CDR3 is 15 amino acids. Germline V gene data show CDR1 as PRHDT and CDR2 as FYEKMQ (reference sequence). Losses at the gene ends were 5 bases for V and 2 bases for J; bases not matched to a gene: 3. DNA of the CDR3: TGTGCCAGCAGCCTGGACAGGGGAAACACCGGGGAGCTGTTTTTT. Translating it yields CASSLDRGNTGELFF.

V usage is TRBV28 and J usage is TRBJ1-2; tentatively, D is TRBD1 (6 bases). This CDR3 is built from 13 residues. The germline gives CDR1 MDHEN, CDR2 SYDVKM. V was trimmed by 10 bases and J by 6 bases, leaving 18 bases between them. The CDR3 nucleotides read TGTGCCATCGGTGAGGGGGAATATGATGGCTACACCTTC. The encoded protein is CAIGEGEYDGYTF.

In its sample, this clone was seen a few times. The chain employs TRBV30 and TRBJ2-7; 8 bases map to TRBD1. The CDR3 is 13 amino acids. Per the germline V gene, CDR1 is GTSNPN and CDR2 is SVGIG (reference sequence). The V segment lost 7 bases and the J segment 1 base; nucleotides outside the gene matches: 6. DNA of the CDR3: TGTGCCTCGACTGACAGGGGTTCCTACGAGCAGTACTTC. It codes for CASTDRGSYEQYF.

This chain uses TRBV10-2 with TRBJ1-2; D possibly corresponds to TRBD1 (6 bases). The V and J ends lost 6 bases and 8 bases respectively, with 13 bases between them. The CDR3 has 12 amino acids. Germline loops: CDR1 WSHSY, CDR2 SAAADI. For the CDR3, the DNA is TGCGCCAGCAGACAGGGCGACGAGGGCTACACCTTC. This sequence encodes CASRQGDEGYTF.

The V and J genes are TRBV11-2 and TRBJ1-1; TRBD1 matches 7 bases. Unmatched junction bases numbered 8, after V lost 0 bases and J lost 10 bases. CDR3 length: 14 residues. Germline CDR1 and CDR2: SGHAT and FQNNGV. CDR3 nucleotide sequence: TGTGCCAGCAGCTTAGATGGTTCGTCAGGGGGAGCTTTCTTT. Its translation: CASSLDGSSGGAFF.

The genes are TRBV3-1 (or the pseudogene TRBV3-2) and TRBJ1-2; D unclear. Germline loops: CDR1 LGHDT, CDR2 YNNKEL (reference sequence). Trimming took off 4 bases at V and 3 bases at J, with 12 bases between the two ends. The CDR3 has 14 residues. The CDR3 protein is CASSPSDGDYGYTF. CDR3 sequence (DNA): TGTGCCAGCAGCCCCAGCGACGGAGACTATGGCTACACCTTC.

The chain combines TRBV18 with TRBJ2-1; D possibly corresponds to TRBD2 (7 bases). Per germline, CDR1 KGHSH and CDR2 LQKENI. The CDR3 is 18 residues long. V was shortened by 1 base and J by 5 bases, with 21 bases between the two germline ends. The CDR3, as DNA: TGTGCCAGCTCACCACGGGGTCTGTGGGGGGGCCCCCACAATGAGCAGTTCTTC. Its protein is CASSPRGLWGGPHNEQFF.

The genes are TRBV11-2 and TRBJ2-6, with D maybe TRBD2 (5 bases). Germline lookup yields CDR1 SGHAT and CDR2 FQNNGV. V shed 5 bases and J shed 0 bases, with 8 bases lying between them. This CDR3 is built from 15 residues. In nucleotides, the CDR3 is TGTGCCAGCAGCCGCGGGCCCTCTGGGGCCAACGTCCTGACTTTC. Protein product: CASSRGPSGANVLTF. Full variable domain (outside the CDR3, taken from reference TRBV11-2 and TRBJ2-6): EAGVAQSPRYKIIEKRQSVAFWCNPISGHATLYWYQQILGQGPKLLIQFQNNGVVDDSQLPKDRFSAERLKGVDSTLKIQPAKLEDSAVYLCASSRGPSGANVLTFGAGSRLTVL.

The chain carries TRBV5-1 and TRBJ1-1; TRBD1 aligns across 9 bases. The CDR3 has 18 amino acids. Germline V gene lookup returns CDR1 SGHRS and CDR2 YFSETQ. After removal of 3 bases from V and 1 base from J, the junction contained 13 bases not matched to a gene. The CDR3 sequence: CASSSRDRVGVRNTEAFF. The CDR3 coding sequence is TGCGCCAGCAGCTCACGGGACAGGGTCGGCGTACGGAACACTGAAGCTTTCTTT.

This clone was seen just once. The DNA of the CDR3 is TGTGCCAGCAGCTTAACGGGACTAGCGGGAATGACAGATACGCAGTATTTT. Translating gives CASSLTGLAGMTDTQYF. The J gene is TRBJ2-3, the V gene TRBV7-3, with 13 bases identical to TRBD2. The V gene's germline CDR1 is SGHTA and CDR2 FQGTGA. The CDR3 runs 17 residues. The ends lost 0 bases at V and 3 bases at J; junction bases unmatched: 3.